The rows below give T cell receptor beta chains drawn from one sample of a study of Graves' ophthalmopathy and Graves' hyperthyroidism. TCRdb ran MiXCR on the multiplex PCR reads and lists one entry per CDR3 protein. The repertoire has 600,000 to 950,000 distinct CDR3 sequences, roughly two fifths of them found once; the top ten carry around 40%. Sample: peripheral blood. The receptors shown here come from an adult man with Graves' ophthalmopathy. CDR3s include the opening cysteine and the closing phenylalanine or tryptophan. The D gene is left open where the match is weak. Clone sizes are given selectively: once, few, many, or a class where the clone is expanded.

15 | few | TRBJ1-2 | TRBV10-3 | TRBD1 | CASSEGAQGGVGYTF | TGTGCCAGCAGTGAGGGGGCACAGGGGGGAGTTGGCTACACCTTC
16 | many | TRBJ2-6 | TRBV29-1 | TRBD1 | CSVEDLDRAGANVLTF | TGCAGCGTTGAAGACCTAGACAGGGCAGGGGCCAACGTCCTGACTTTC
13 | . | TRBJ2-7 | TRBV10-3 | . | CAISESRPGLVDF | TGTGCCATCAGTGAGTCGAGACCGGGACTTGTAGACTTC
14 | . | TRBJ1-2 | TRBV2 | . | CASSESGRGYGYTF | TGTGCCAGCAGTGAAAGCGGAAGGGGCTATGGCTACACCTTC
13 | many | TRBJ2-5 | TRBV7-8 | . | CASSLTSYGTQYF | TGTGCCAGCAGCTTAACTAGTTATGGGACCCAGTACTTC
12 | . | TRBJ2-7 | TRBV2 | . | CASVEDDSEQYF | TGTGCCAGCGTTGAAGATGATTCCGAGCAGTACTTC
12 | . | TRBJ2-7 | TRBV29-1 | . | CSVRGAVYEQYF | TGCAGCGTTCGGGGGGCGGTCTACGAGCAGTACTTC
15 | many | TRBJ2-7 | TRBV25-1 | TRBD2 | CASRAGGGPSYEQYF | TGTGCCAGCAGGGCTGGGGGAGGGCCGTCCTACGAGCAGTACTTC
14 | . | TRBJ2-2 | TRBV20-1 | . | CSAFNRGGTGELFF | TGCAGTGCTTTCAACAGGGGGGGTACCGGGGAGCTGTTTTTT
14 | . | TRBJ2-7 | TRBV2 | . | CASSEAARAYEQYF | TGTGCCAGCAGTGAAGCCGCTAGGGCCTACGAGCAGTACTTC
15 | . | TRBJ1-1 | TRBV9 | . | CASSVGRDRDTEAFF | TGTGCCAGCAGCGTAGGGAGGGACCGAGACACTGAAGCTTTCTTT
16 | . | TRBJ2-7 | TRBV7-9 | . | CASSQELAGKAYEQYF | TGTGCCAGCAGCCAAGAGCTTGCGGGGAAGGCCTACGAGCAGTACTTC
13 | many | TRBJ1-5 | TRBV7-3 | . | CASSLTAGQPQHF | TGTGCCAGCAGCTTAACGGCGGGACAGCCCCAGCATTTT
14 | once | TRBJ2-7 | TRBV15 | . | CAWEEAGSVYEQYF | TGTGCCTGGGAAGAGGCAGGGTCGGTCTACGAGCAGTACTTC
12 | . | TRBJ1-1 | TRBV9 | . | CASRTDGPKAFF | TGTGCCAGCAGAACGGACGGGCCTAAAGCTTTCTTT
12 | . | TRBJ1-5 | TRBV25-1 | . | CASKEGNQPQHF | TGTGCCAGCAAGGAGGGCAACCAGCCCCAGCATTTT
17 | . | TRBJ1-3 | TRBV2 | TRBD1 | CASSPAVGTGAGNTIYF | TGTGCCAGCAGCCCCGCCGTGGGGACAGGGGCTGGAAACACCATATATTTT
13 | . | TRBJ2-7 | TRBV19 | TRBD1 | CATQTGTGTEQYF | TGTGCCACCCAAACCGGGACAGGGACCGAGCAGTACTTC
15 | . | TRBJ1-5 | TRBV20-1 | . | CSARTRRGASQPQHF | TGCAGTGCCAGAACCAGGAGAGGGGCCAGCCAGCCCCAGCATTTT
15 | many | TRBJ1-3 | TRBV29-1 | TRBD1 | CSVRTGGWSGNTIYF | TGCAGCGTACGGACAGGGGGCTGGTCTGGAAACACCATATATTTT
15 | many | TRBJ2-2 | TRBV24-1 | TRBD1 | CATSDPGQGTGELFF | TGTGCCACCAGTGATCCGGGACAGGGAACCGGGGAGCTGTTTTTT
12 | many | TRBJ1-1 | TRBV29-1 | . | CSVLDLNTEAFF | TGCAGCGTTCTCGACCTGAACACTGAAGCTTTCTTT
13 | few | TRBJ2-7 | TRBV7-9 | . | CASSRRGVYEQYF | TGTGCCAGCAGCCGCAGGGGTGTCTACGAGCAGTACTTC
13 | few | TRBJ2-5 | TRBV2 | . | CASSSQAQETQYF | TGTGCCAGCAGTTCCCAGGCCCAAGAGACCCAGTACTTC
10 | many | TRBJ1-2 | TRBV6-5 | TRBD1 | CAGQGYGYTF | TGTGCTGGACAGGGCTACGGCTACACCTTC
13 | . | TRBJ1-5 | TRBV5-6 | . | CASSFLGRQPQHF | TGTGCCAGCAGCTTCCTAGGACGGCAGCCCCAGCATTTT
14 | . | TRBJ1-5 | TRBV5-1 | . | CASSWALGGQPQHF | TGCGCCAGCAGCTGGGCCCTGGGGGGTCAGCCCCAGCATTTT
14 | few | TRBJ2-7 | TRBV20-1 | TRBD2 | CSAETSGSRYEQYF | TGCAGTGCTGAGACTAGCGGGAGTAGGTACGAGCAGTACTTC
15 | . | TRBJ1-2 | TRBV4-3 | . | CASSQGRSGDYGYTF | TGCGCCAGCAGCCAGGGAAGATCAGGGGACTATGGCTACACCTTC
13 | . | TRBJ2-5 | TRBV6-5 | . | CASIGTEQETQYF | TGTGCCAGCATTGGGACGGAACAAGAGACCCAGTACTTC
14 | many | TRBJ1-1 | TRBV12-3/TRBV12-4 | TRBD1 | CASSRGQGLGEAFF | TGTGCCAGCAGCAGAGGACAGGGCCTAGGGGAGGCTTTCTTT
15 | few | TRBJ2-7 | TRBV11-2 | . | CASSLVGQHSYEQYF | TGTGCCAGCAGCTTAGTAGGACAGCACTCCTACGAGCAGTACTTC
13 | many | TRBJ1-2 | TRBV14 | . | CASSQDVGYGYTF | TGTGCCAGCAGCCAAGACGTAGGCTATGGCTACACCTTC
11 | many | TRBJ2-7 | TRBV2 | . | CASSGKYEQYF | TGTGCCAGCAGTGGAAAGTACGAGCAGTACTTC
13 | once | TRBJ1-5 | TRBV29-1 | . | CSVANAGGQPQHF | TGCAGCGTTGCGAACGCAGGAGGACAGCCCCAGCATTTT
15 | . | TRBJ2-2 | TRBV5-1 | TRBD2 | CASATSGRASGELFF | TGCGCCAGCGCAACTAGCGGGAGGGCCTCCGGGGAGCTGTTTTTT
11 | few | TRBJ1-1 | TRBV3-1 | . | CASSRDGEAFF | TGTGCCAGCAGCCGGGACGGTGAAGCTTTCTTT